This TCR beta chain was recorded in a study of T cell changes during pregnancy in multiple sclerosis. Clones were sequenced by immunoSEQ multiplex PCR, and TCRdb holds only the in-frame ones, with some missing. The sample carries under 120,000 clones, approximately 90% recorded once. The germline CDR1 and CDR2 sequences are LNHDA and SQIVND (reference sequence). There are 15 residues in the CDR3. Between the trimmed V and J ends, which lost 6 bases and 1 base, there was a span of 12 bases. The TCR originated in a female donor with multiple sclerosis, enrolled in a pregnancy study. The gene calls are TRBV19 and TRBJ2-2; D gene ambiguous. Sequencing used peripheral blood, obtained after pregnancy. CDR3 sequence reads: CASSRSAQNTGELFF. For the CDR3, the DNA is TGTGCCAGTAGCAGGTCGGCCCAGAACACCGGGGAGCTGTTTTTT.